This entry lists 9 T cell receptor beta chains sequenced from one sample in a study of patients and donors after allogeneic stem cell transplantation. TCRdb reprocessed the RT-PCR reads via MiXCR and lists one record per CDR3 protein. The sample lists more than 850,000 distinct CDR3 sequences, roughly 18% occurring once. Source material: blood, either unsorted or a sorted T cell fraction (not recorded which). These receptors all stem from a human donor who was either an allogeneic HSCT recipient or a stem cell or donor lymphocyte infusion donor (not recorded which). It is not recorded whose cells these are; they may come from a transplant donor.

This clonotype was recorded a few times. The chain joins TRBV10-3 to TRBJ1-4, with D possibly TRBD1 on 6 matching bases. The CDR3 spans 14 residues. V was pared by 6 bases and J by 4 bases, with 12 bases between. Germline CDR1 reads ENHRY; CDR2 reads SYGVKD. Here the CDR3 DNA reads TGTGCCATCAGCGACGGACAGAGTAATGAAAAACTGTTTTTT. Residues: CAISDGQSNEKLFF.

The CDR3 nucleotides are TGTGCCAGCAGCTCCCCGGGACGGAGAAACTATGGCTACACCTTC. It codes for CASSSPGRRNYGYTF. The chain uses TRBV7-9 and TRBJ1-2; TRBD1 is a possible D gene (5 bases). The length of the CDR3 is 15 residues. V lost 4 bases to trimming and J lost 2 bases, with 14 bases between them. The germline V gene has CDR1 SEHNR and CDR2 FQNEAQ (reference sequence). The full variable domain, in which reference TRBV7-9 and TRBJ1-2 provide the parts outside the CDR3, is DTGVSQNPRHKITKRGQNVTFRCDPISEHNRLYWYRQTLGQGPEFLTYFQNEAQLEKSRLLSDRFSAERPKGSFSTLEIQRTEQGDSAMYLCASSSPGRRNYGYTFGSGTRLTVV.

This clonotype was seen a few times. The V and J genes are TRBV15 and TRBJ1-6; 10 bases agree with TRBD1. This CDR3 region has 16 residues. Germline V lookup: CDR1 LNHNV, CDR2 YYDKDF (reference sequence). Trimming cost V 5 bases and J 8 bases; bases outside gene matches: 9. CDR3 nucleotides: TGTGCCACCAGCGTTACGACAGGGGGCGGTCATTCACCCCTCCACTTT. It is translated as CATSVTTGGGHSPLHF.

Only a few counts were recorded for this clonotype. The V and J genes are TRBV10-3 and TRBJ1-6; D call uncertain. The germline V gene encodes CDR1 ENHRY and CDR2 SYGVKD. The CDR3 runs 13 residues. Trimming shortened V by 6 bases and J by 6 bases, and 9 bases separated the two germline ends. DNA for the CDR3: TGTGCCATCAGGCGGGATTTTAATTCACCCCTCCACTTT. It is translated as CAIRRDFNSPLHF.

The chain carries TRBV10-3 and TRBJ2-1; D is ambiguous. The CDR3 is made up of 14 amino acids. V dropped 4 bases and J dropped 6 bases, with 13 bases sitting between them. Germline lookup yields CDR1 ENHRY and CDR2 SYGVKD. The CDR3 reads CAISVVAPGNEQFF. The CDR3 DNA reads TGTGCCATCAGTGTGGTAGCCCCTGGCAATGAGCAGTTCTTC.

This clonotype was seen a few times. The chain joins TRBV27 to TRBJ2-1, with 9 bases matching TRBD1. Germline CDR1 is MNHEY and CDR2 is SMNVEV (reference sequence). V shed 5 bases, J shed 1 base, and the junction held 15 bases outside the gene matches. The CDR3 consists of 19 residues. The CDR3 region has the DNA TGTGCCAGCAGTAACAAGTCAGGGACAGGGAAATTATCCTACAATGAGCAGTTCTTC. Translating it yields CASSNKSGTGKLSYNEQFF.

This clonotype was detected a few times. The chain recombines TRBV5-1 with TRBJ1-4, with a weak D call TRBD1 (6 bases). The CDR3 sequence is 17 residues long. V lost 6 bases and J lost 1, with 19 bases in between. Per the germline V gene, CDR1 is SGHRS and CDR2 is YFSETQ. Here the CDR3 DNA reads TGCGCCAGCAAGGCGGAGACAGGAGGTGGAACTAATGAAAAACTGTTTTTT. It specifies CASKAETGGGTNEKLFF.

The chain carries TRBV23-1 and TRBJ2-3; 8 positions match TRBD1. TRBV23-1 belongs to the ORF category, with a function that is uncertain. Trimming removed 5 bases from V and 4 bases from J; junction bases left unmatched: 5. There are 14 residues in the CDR3. The CDR3 reads CASSKDRAPDTQYF. The CDR3 region has the DNA TGCGCCAGCAGTAAGGACAGGGCCCCAGATACGCAGTATTTT.

The chain recombines TRBV29-1 with TRBJ1-2; D gene ambiguous. CDR3 size: 12 residues. CDR1 is SQVTM and CDR2 is ANQGSEA in the germline V gene. V gave up 2 bases and J gave up 3 bases, with 7 bases separating them. Here the CDR3 reads CSVERSYYGYTF. In DNA form, the CDR3 reads TGCAGCGTTGAAAGAAGCTACTATGGCTACACCTTC.